This TCR beta chain was captured in a study of PD-1 blockade in classical Hodgkin lymphoma. Looking at the study overall: Intravenous delivery of nivolumab at 3 mg/kg to patients occurred every 2 weeks. Findings of the study overall: Compared with baseline, CD4+ but not CD8+ TCR diversity had risen significantly by C4D1.

Each and every patient relapsed after autologous stem cell transplantation, and patients got differing brentuximab vedotin exposure. Magnetic negative selection was used to purify CD4+ T cells from thawed PBMCs. With regard to this clone: Antigen specificity is unknown.

Looked up from germline, CDR1 is MNHNS and CDR2 is SASEGT. V lost 6 bases, J lost 4 bases, and 12 bases lay in between. CDR3 length equals 13 residues. The protocol was immunoSEQ multiplex PCR, while the TCRdb copy is restricted to in-frame clones and leaves out a portion. The sample consists of around 36,000 clones, around 90% of them appearing once. The input for sequencing was CD4+ T cells from blood, taken at baseline. This clonotype was sampled from a human donor with classical Hodgkin lymphoma. This chain links TRBV6-1 with TRBJ1-2; D is ambiguous. The CDR3 nucleotides read TGTGCCAGCAGCGAAATAATAACCTATGGCTACACCTTC. Amino acid sequence: CASSEIITYGYTF.